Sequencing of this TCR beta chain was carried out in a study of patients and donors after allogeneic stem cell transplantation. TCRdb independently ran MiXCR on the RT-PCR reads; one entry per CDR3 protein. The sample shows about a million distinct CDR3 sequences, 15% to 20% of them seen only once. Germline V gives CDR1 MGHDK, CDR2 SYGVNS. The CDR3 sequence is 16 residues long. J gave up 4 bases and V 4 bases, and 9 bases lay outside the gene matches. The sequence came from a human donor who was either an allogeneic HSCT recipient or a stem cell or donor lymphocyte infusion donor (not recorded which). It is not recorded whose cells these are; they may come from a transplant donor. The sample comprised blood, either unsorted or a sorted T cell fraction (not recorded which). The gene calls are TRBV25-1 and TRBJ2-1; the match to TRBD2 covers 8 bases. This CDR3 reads CASSVRSSGYYNEQFF. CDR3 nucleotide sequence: TGTGCCAGCAGTGTACGGTCTAGCGGGTATTACAATGAGCAGTTCTTC.